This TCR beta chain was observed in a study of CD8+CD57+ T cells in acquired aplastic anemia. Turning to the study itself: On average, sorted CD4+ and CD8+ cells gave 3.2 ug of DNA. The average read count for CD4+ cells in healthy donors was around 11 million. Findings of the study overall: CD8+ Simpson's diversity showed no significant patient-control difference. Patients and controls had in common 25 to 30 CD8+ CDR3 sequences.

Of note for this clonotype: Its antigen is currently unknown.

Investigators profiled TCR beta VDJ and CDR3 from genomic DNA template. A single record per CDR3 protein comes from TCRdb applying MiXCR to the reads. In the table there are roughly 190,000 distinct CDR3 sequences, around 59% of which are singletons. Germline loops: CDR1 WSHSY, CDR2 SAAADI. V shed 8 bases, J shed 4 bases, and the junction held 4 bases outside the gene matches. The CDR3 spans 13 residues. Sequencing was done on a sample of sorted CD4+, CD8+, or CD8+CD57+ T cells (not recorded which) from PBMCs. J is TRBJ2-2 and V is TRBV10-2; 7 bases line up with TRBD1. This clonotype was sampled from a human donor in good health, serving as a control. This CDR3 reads CASRGTVTGELFF. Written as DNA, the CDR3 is TGCGCCAGCCGTGGGACAGTCACCGGGGAGCTGTTTTTT.